This TCR beta chain originates from a study of blood T cell repertoires in COVID-19. Germline assignment: CDR1 MNHEY and CDR2 SVGAGI. The ends were cut back, 7 bases at V and 4 bases at J, with 17 bases in the middle. The CDR3 loop spans 15 amino acids. Individuals drawn from under 30 US areas were roughly 18 to 89 years old. Symptom resolution, clearance, or two negative PCRs marked donors in Cohort 3 as recovered. In the original analysis: Reference gene primer amplification yielded estimated nucleated cell counts. Sequencing was performed with immunoSEQ multiplex PCR; in TCRdb, only in-frame clones are kept and a portion is missing. The DNA gave D and trimming, while V, J and clone size come from that table. The table shows about 140,000 clones, with approximately 79% occurring only once.

The sequenced material came from PBMCs or T cells enriched from blood (not recorded which). The source is a woman between 50 and 59 years old who had recovered from COVID-19. This rearrangement joins TRBV6-5 to TRBJ1-5, with a weak D call TRBD1 (6 bases). CDR3 sequence reads: CASISFGQKNQPQHF. In DNA form, the CDR3 reads TGTGCCAGCATTAGCTTTGGACAGAAAAATCAGCCCCAGCATTTT.